This is a list of T cell receptor beta chains from one sample in a study of OX40 agonist ivuxolimab in advanced cancers. Profiled with immunoSEQ multiplex PCR; TCRdb holds only in-frame clones, not every one. Of around 60,000 clones in the sample, around 84% were seen once. Sequenced here: CD4+ or CD8+ T cells sorted from blood, sampled in a trial of the OX40 agonist ivuxolimab. These TCRs come from an adult with an advanced solid tumor such as melanoma, head and neck, liver or kidney cancer. CDR3s include the opening cysteine and the closing phenylalanine or tryptophan. A D gene is named only where the DNA matches it firmly. Not all rows give a size; the values are once, few, many and, for expanded clones, a class.

v_call: TRBV2
j_call: TRBJ2-7
d_call: .
clone_size: few
cdr3_aa: CAGRTDSYEQYF
cdr3_nt: TGTGCCGGGAGGACCGATTCCTACGAGCAGTACTTC

v_call: TRBV14
j_call: TRBJ1-2
d_call: .
clone_size: .
cdr3_aa: CASSQDSRGYTF
cdr3_nt: TGTGCCAGCAGCCAAGATTCGCGAGGCTACACCTTC

v_call: TRBV28
j_call: TRBJ2-7
d_call: .
clone_size: .
cdr3_aa: CASSFKGREQYF
cdr3_nt: TGTGCCAGCAGTTTCAAGGGGCGCGAGCAGTACTTC

v_call: TRBV5-4
j_call: TRBJ2-5
d_call: TRBD2
clone_size: .
cdr3_aa: CASSGGTTITNFKETQYF
cdr3_nt: TGTGCCAGCAGCGGCGGGACTACTATAACCAATTTTAAAGAGACCCAGTACTTC

v_call: TRBV2
j_call: TRBJ2-7
d_call: TRBD2
clone_size: once
cdr3_aa: CATTVTSGSYEQYF
cdr3_nt: TGTGCCACCACCGTAACTAGCGGATCCTACGAGCAGTACTTC

v_call: TRBV6-5
j_call: TRBJ2-1
d_call: .
clone_size: .
cdr3_aa: CASSPGRLGIDEQFF
cdr3_nt: TGTGCCAGCAGTCCCGGGCGGCTCGGCATTGATGAGCAGTTCTTC

v_call: TRBV7-8
j_call: TRBJ1-4
d_call: .
clone_size: once
cdr3_aa: CASSLAGDYTNEKLFF
cdr3_nt: TGTGCCAGCAGCTTAGCAGGGGATTATACTAATGAAAAACTGTTTTTT

v_call: TRBV10-3
j_call: TRBJ1-1
d_call: .
clone_size: .
cdr3_aa: CAITSWGGDTEAFF
cdr3_nt: TGTGCCATCACCTCATGGGGGGGGGACACTGAAGCTTTCTTT

v_call: TRBV5-4
j_call: TRBJ2-7
d_call: TRBD1
clone_size: .
cdr3_aa: CASSWGQRYEQYF
cdr3_nt: TGTGCCAGCAGCTGGGGACAGCGCTACGAGCAGTACTTC

v_call: TRBV5-4
j_call: TRBJ2-1
d_call: TRBD1
clone_size: .
cdr3_aa: CASSLTGANEQFF
cdr3_nt: TGTGCCAGCAGCTTGACAGGGGCCAATGAGCAGTTCTTC

v_call: TRBV7-8
j_call: TRBJ2-1
d_call: TRBD2
clone_size: .
cdr3_aa: CASSSGLVYNEQFF
cdr3_nt: TGTGCCAGCAGCTCGGGACTAGTTTACAATGAGCAGTTCTTC

v_call: TRBV27
j_call: TRBJ1-4
d_call: .
clone_size: .
cdr3_aa: CASRWTQGGRLFF
cdr3_nt: TGTGCCAGCCGATGGACTCAAGGAGGGAGGTTGTTTTTT

v_call: TRBV5-6
j_call: TRBJ1-3
d_call: .
clone_size: .
cdr3_aa: CASSLGRLFGNTIYF
cdr3_nt: TGTGCCAGCAGCTTGGGACGTTTGTTCGGAAACACCATATATTTT

v_call: TRBV5-6
j_call: TRBJ1-2
d_call: TRBD1
clone_size: .
cdr3_aa: CASSLEGTVNYGYTF
cdr3_nt: TGTGCCAGCAGCTTGGAAGGGACAGTTAACTATGGCTACACCTTC

v_call: TRBV5-1
j_call: TRBJ2-2
d_call: .
clone_size: .
cdr3_aa: CASSLLAGTNTGELFF
cdr3_nt: TGCGCCAGCAGCTTACTAGCAGGGACGAACACCGGGGAGCTGTTTTTT

v_call: TRBV4-1
j_call: TRBJ1-3
d_call: TRBD1
clone_size: .
cdr3_aa: CASSQGGGRTGNTIYF
cdr3_nt: TGCGCCAGCAGCCAAGGCGGGGGACGGACAGGGAACACCATATATTTT

v_call: TRBV5-4
j_call: TRBJ1-2
d_call: .
clone_size: medium-sized
cdr3_aa: CASSSDSYGYTF
cdr3_nt: TGTGCCAGCAGCTCGGACAGCTATGGCTACACCTTC

v_call: TRBV5-4
j_call: TRBJ1-1
d_call: .
clone_size: .
cdr3_aa: CASSLGLDQVTNTEAFF
cdr3_nt: TGTGCCAGCAGCTTGGGATTGGACCAAGTGACGAACACTGAAGCTTTCTTT

v_call: TRBV10-3
j_call: TRBJ2-7
d_call: .
clone_size: .
cdr3_aa: CAISESGQGSYEQYF
cdr3_nt: TGTGCCATCAGTGAGTCAGGGCAGGGTTCCTACGAGCAGTACTTC

v_call: TRBV11-2
j_call: TRBJ2-7
d_call: .
clone_size: .
cdr3_aa: CASSLENGVGYEQYF
cdr3_nt: TGTGCCAGCAGCTTAGAGAATGGCGTAGGCTACGAGCAGTACTTC

v_call: TRBV10-1
j_call: TRBJ2-4
d_call: .
clone_size: .
cdr3_aa: CASSESRGGKNIQYF
cdr3_nt: TGCGCCAGCAGTGAGAGCCGGGGAGGCAAAAACATTCAGTACTTC

v_call: TRBV7-4
j_call: TRBJ2-1
d_call: .
clone_size: .
cdr3_aa: CASSPPKVESGQFF
cdr3_nt: TGTGCCAGCAGCCCCCCCAAGGTGGAGTCCGGGCAGTTCTTC

v_call: TRBV25-1
j_call: TRBJ1-1
d_call: .
clone_size: .
cdr3_aa: CASSESLIRGTEAFF
cdr3_nt: TGTGCCAGCAGTGAATCACTAATCAGGGGCACTGAAGCTTTCTTT

v_call: TRBV5-5
j_call: TRBJ2-3
d_call: .
clone_size: .
cdr3_aa: CASSLSTRPANTDTQYF
cdr3_nt: TGTGCCAGCAGCTTGTCCACTCGACCGGCGAACACAGATACGCAGTATTTT

v_call: TRBV28
j_call: TRBJ1-1
d_call: .
clone_size: .
cdr3_aa: CASSQWEGTVSTEAFF
cdr3_nt: TGTGCCAGCAGTCAATGGGAGGGGACGGTATCAACTGAAGCTTTCTTT

v_call: TRBV28
j_call: TRBJ1-5
d_call: .
clone_size: .
cdr3_aa: CASSFKGFRQPQHF
cdr3_nt: TGTGCCAGCAGTTTCAAAGGGTTTAGGCAGCCCCAGCATTTT

v_call: TRBV6-6
j_call: TRBJ2-7
d_call: .
clone_size: .
cdr3_aa: CASSYEGYEQYF
cdr3_nt: TGTGCCAGCAGTTACGAGGGCTACGAGCAGTACTTC

v_call: TRBV28
j_call: TRBJ1-2
d_call: .
clone_size: .
cdr3_aa: CASSPTAMRSNYGYTF
cdr3_nt: TGTGCCAGCAGTCCCACCGCGATGCGATCTAACTATGGCTACACCTTC

v_call: TRBV7-8
j_call: TRBJ1-6
d_call: TRBD1
clone_size: .
cdr3_aa: CASSLATGTGSSPLHF
cdr3_nt: TGTGCCAGCAGCTTAGCCACCGGGACAGGGAGTTCACCCCTCCACTTT

v_call: TRBV7-2
j_call: TRBJ2-1
d_call: .
clone_size: few
cdr3_aa: CASSPSLWRTASNEQFF
cdr3_nt: TGTGCCAGCAGCCCCAGCCTTTGGCGGACGGCTTCCAATGAGCAGTTCTTC

v_call: TRBV5-4
j_call: TRBJ1-1
d_call: .
clone_size: .
cdr3_aa: CASSLATRQSEAFF
cdr3_nt: TGTGCCAGCAGCTTGGCCACCCGGCAGTCGGAAGCTTTCTTT

v_call: TRBV6-5
j_call: TRBJ1-1
d_call: TRBD1
clone_size: .
cdr3_aa: CASREDRGVTEAFF
cdr3_nt: TGTGCCAGCAGGGAAGACAGGGGGGTCACTGAAGCTTTCTTT

v_call: TRBV5-4
j_call: TRBJ2-7
d_call: TRBD2
clone_size: .
cdr3_aa: CASSGGLAGREQYF
cdr3_nt: TGTGCCAGCAGCGGGGGACTAGCGGGAAGAGAGCAGTACTTC

v_call: TRBV7-3
j_call: TRBJ1-1
d_call: .
clone_size: .
cdr3_aa: CASSPGSGYTEAFF
cdr3_nt: TGTGCCAGCAGCCCAGGGAGCGGGTACACTGAAGCTTTCTTT

v_call: TRBV27
j_call: TRBJ2-3
d_call: .
clone_size: .
cdr3_aa: CASSLSVGPLDTQYF
cdr3_nt: TGTGCCAGCAGTTTATCAGTGGGTCCGTTAGATACGCAGTATTTT

v_call: TRBV10-1
j_call: TRBJ2-1
d_call: .
clone_size: once
cdr3_aa: CASTGDKDEQFF
cdr3_nt: TGCGCCAGCACAGGGGATAAAGATGAGCAGTTCTTC

v_call: TRBV5-4
j_call: TRBJ2-3
d_call: TRBD1
clone_size: .
cdr3_aa: CASSFGTGNRDTQYF
cdr3_nt: TGTGCCAGCAGCTTTGGGACAGGGAACAGAGATACGCAGTATTTT